A single sample is the source of the 32 T cell receptor beta chains below, sequenced in a study of regulatory T cells in long-lasting Graves disease. Stated time point: newly diagnosed GD, antithyroid drugs for less than 3 months. The TCR library was made from RNA extracted from PBMCs. For TCR beta, libraries came from iRepertoire HTBI primers and Arm-PCR of CDR3 regions. Using its own MiXCR run on the multiplex PCR reads, TCRdb lists one record per CDR3 protein. The table has 350,000 to 500,000 distinct CDR3 sequences, less than 15% seen once; the top ten hold around a sixth. The same sample was also used in a study of T cells in Graves' hyperthyroidism and ophthalmopathy.

The sequencing used peripheral blood mononuclear cells (PBMCs), collected at new diagnosis, from a patient treated with antithyroid drugs. These receptor sequences come from a woman in her forties or fifties with Graves disease.

This clonotype has a count of ten or more. V usage is TRBV19 and J usage is TRBJ2-1, with 9 bases fitting TRBD2. This CDR3 has 16 residues. Unmatched junction bases numbered 11, after V lost 5 bases and J lost 6 bases. Germline CDR1 LNHDA, CDR2 SQIVND (reference sequence). CDR3: CASSFSSSGTGNEQFF. Written as DNA, the CDR3 is TGTGCCAGTAGTTTCTCCTCTAGCGGGACGGGCAATGAGCAGTTCTTC.

The V and J genes are TRBV24-1 and TRBJ2-1; the match to TRBD2 covers 8 bases. The trim removed 9 bases at V and 0 bases at J, leaving 3 bases unmatched. Germline V gene data show CDR1 as KGHDR and CDR2 as SFDVKD. The CDR3 has 14 residues. The CDR3 reads CATRSGGSYNEQFF. The CDR3 nucleotides read TGTGCCACCCGGAGCGGGGGCTCCTACAATGAGCAGTTCTTC.

The chain recombines TRBV7-9 with TRBJ2-2; tentative D call: TRBD1 (7 bases). Trimming cost V 3 bases and J 10 bases, with 18 bases left between them. The CDR3 has 15 amino acids. The germline gives CDR1 SEHNR, CDR2 FQNEAQ (reference sequence). The CDR3 region is CASSFSVQGEEELFF. For the CDR3, the DNA is TGTGCCAGCAGCTTTTCGGTCCAGGGGGAGGAGGAGCTGTTTTTT.

This sequence joins TRBV12-3 or TRBV12-4 and TRBJ2-1; D tentatively fits TRBD1 or TRBD2 (5 bases each). The CDR3 is 14 amino acids. Between the trimmed V and J ends, which lost 6 bases and 7 bases, there was a span of 16 bases. DNA for the CDR3: TGTGCCAGCAGGAGTGGGACGGCGCCAAATGAGCAGTTCTTC. This translates into CASRSGTAPNEQFF.

CDR3 loop: CASTQQQGEKLFF. The CDR3 bases are TGCGCCAGCACGCAACAGCAAGGTGAAAAACTGTTTTTT. The chain links TRBV10-2 to TRBJ1-4; D ambiguous. CDR1 and CDR2 (germline): WSHSY, SAAADI. The CDR3 is 13 amino acids. V gave up 7 bases and J gave up 7 bases, with 13 bases separating them.

As concerns this clonotype: The junction differs from germline at one of its ends, possibly a read error. J is TRBJ2-4 and V is TRBV19, with a possible D match to TRBD1 (5 bases). The CDR3 extends over 16 amino acids. Germline V gives CDR1 LNHDA, CDR2 SQIVND (reference sequence). As DNA, the CDR3 is TGTGTCAGTAGTATAGTCAAGGGGATAGCCAAAAACATTCAGTACTTC. Translation: CVSSIVKGIAKNIQYF.

The chain's CDR3 is CASSQVATGNEQFF. CDR3 bases: TGCGCCAGCAGCCAAGTTGCCACCGGGAATGAGCAGTTCTTC. This chain uses TRBV4-1 with TRBJ2-1, with D hard to call. V was clipped by 1 base and J by 7 bases, with 11 bases between them. The CDR3 contains 14 residues. CDR1 is MGHRA, CDR2 YSYEKL, per germline.

Ten or more counts support this clonotype. The gene calls are TRBV15 and TRBJ2-2, with TRBD1 matching 11 bases. Germline-derived CDR1 and CDR2 are LNHNV and YYDKDF (reference sequence). The CDR3 is made up of 19 amino acids. Unmatched junction bases numbered 11, after V lost 5 bases and J lost 0 bases. DNA for the CDR3: TGTGCCACCAGCCTTAAGGGGACAGGGGGTTTTACGAACACCGGGGAGCTGTTTTTT. Translated: CATSLKGTGGFTNTGELFF.

The chain has TRBV12-3 or TRBV12-4 and TRBJ1-2; D gene ambiguous. V was pared by 6 bases and J by 4 bases, with 12 bases between. The CDR3 consists of 13 residues. The CDR3: CASRLFEGYGYTF. Here the CDR3 DNA reads TGTGCCAGCAGGCTCTTTGAGGGCTATGGCTACACCTTC.

The V and J genes are TRBV28 and TRBJ2-7, with 12 bases aligning to TRBD1. The germline gives CDR1 MDHEN, CDR2 SYDVKM. This CDR3 comprises 16 residues. V lost 5 bases and J lost 4; bases outside the gene matches: 9. The CDR3 coding sequence is TGTGCCAGCAGTGCCCCCGGGACAGGGGGCCTTTACGAGCAGTACTTC. This translates into CASSAPGTGGLYEQYF.

This clonotype was seen a few times. V gene TRBV19 combines with J gene TRBJ1-5, with 9 bases aligning to TRBD1. The junction had 7 bases not matched to a gene; V was cut back by 9 bases and J by 7 bases. Germline V gene sequence: CDR1 LNHDA, CDR2 SQIVND (reference sequence). CDR3 size: 13 residues. The CDR3, as DNA: TGTGCCAGACCACAGGGGGCAGGGCAGCCCCAGCATTTT. Translated: CARPQGAGQPQHF.

The chain links TRBV6-1 to TRBJ1-2; D might be TRBD1 (5 bases). The CDR3 length is 15 residues. V was cut by 5 bases and J by 5 bases, with 18 bases left in between. CDR1 MNHNS and CDR2 SASEGT come from the germline V gene. CDR3 bases: TGTGCCAGCAGTCCGTCGACCGGGACGTCTTATGGCTACACCTTC. Residues: CASSPSTGTSYGYTF.

This clonotype was seen ten or more times. The V gene is TRBV2, the J gene TRBJ1-4, with D perhaps TRBD1 (5 bases). The V end was cut by 3 bases, the J end by 2 bases, with 10 bases between. The CDR3 loop spans 15 amino acids. In germline, CDR1 is SNHLY, CDR2 FYNNEI. CDR3 region: CASSDIGATNEKLFF. For the CDR3, the DNA is TGTGCCAGCAGTGATATCGGGGCGACTAATGAAAAACTGTTTTTT.

The rearrangement links TRBV5-8 to TRBJ1-2, with D unresolved. The V end lost 5 bases, the J end lost 3 bases, and 11 bases lay between the germline ends. This CDR3 region has 13 residues. The germline V gene has CDR1 SGHTS and CDR2 YDEGEE. CDR3 in amino acids: CASSLQEDYGYTF. CDR3 DNA: TGTGCCAGCAGTTTGCAAGAGGACTATGGCTACACCTTC. The full variable domain, in which reference TRBV5-8 and TRBJ1-2 provide the parts outside the CDR3, is EAGVTQSPTHLIKTRGQQATLRCSPISGHTSVYWYQQALGLGLQFLLWYDEGEERNRGNFPPRFSGRQFPNYSSELNVNALELEDSALYLCASSLQEDYGYTFGSGTRLTVV.

This chain uses TRBV12-3 or TRBV12-4 with TRBJ2-3; TRBD2 agrees at 8 bases. The junction had 4 bases not matched to a gene; V was cut back by 3 bases and J by 8 bases. There are 13 residues in the CDR3. CDR3 bases: TGTGCCAGCAGTTTGGGAGCGGGAGTTACGCAGTATTTT. It encodes CASSLGAGVTQYF.

The table lists this clonotype with many counts. The chain links TRBV2 to TRBJ2-1; no firm D call. V was clipped by 4 bases and J by 8 bases, with 6 bases between them. CDR1 is SNHLY, CDR2 FYNNEI, per germline. This CDR3 spans 11 amino acids. CDR3 loop: CASSGLDEQFF. DNA of the CDR3: TGTGCCAGCAGTGGGTTGGATGAGCAGTTCTTC.

This clonotype was picked up many times. The J gene is TRBJ2-1, the V gene TRBV5-1; 8 bases agree with TRBD1. After removal of 4 bases from V and 6 bases from J, the junction contained 9 bases not matched to a gene. Germline CDR1 reads SGHRS; CDR2 reads YFSETQ. The CDR3 sequence is 15 residues long. This CDR3 reads CASSLVTTGVNEQFF. The CDR3 DNA follows: TGCGCCAGCAGCCTGGTGACGACAGGGGTCAATGAGCAGTTCTTC.

The sample holds many counts of this clonotype. V is TRBV11-2 and J is TRBJ2-7, with D perhaps TRBD1 or TRBD2 (5 bases each). Trimming shortened V by 5 bases and J by 5 bases, and 19 bases separated the two germline ends. The CDR3 is made up of 15 amino acids. Germline assignment: CDR1 SGHAT and CDR2 FQNNGV. The DNA of the CDR3 is TGTGCCAGCAGCCTGGATGGGGGTTTTTTGGACGAGCAGTACTTC. Protein product: CASSLDGGFLDEQYF.

This clonotype was seen repeatedly, ten times or more. The CDR3 does not close with the conserved phenylalanine or tryptophan, likely indicating a read error. The chain links TRBV28 to TRBJ2-7, with 9 bases identical to TRBD1. There are 15 residues in the CDR3. The germline CDR1 and CDR2 sequences are MDHEN and SYDVKM. Trimming cost V 2 bases and J 2 bases; bases outside gene matches: 4. CDR3 nucleotides: TGTGCCAGCAGTTTAGGACAGGGGAGTCCCTACGAGCAGTACCTC. Translation gives CASSLGQGSPYEQYL.

This clonotype was seen at least ten times. The chain links TRBV11-2 to TRBJ2-3, with D perhaps TRBD2 (6 bases). The V gene's germline CDR1 is SGHAT and CDR2 FQNNGV. There are 21 residues in the CDR3. Trimming took 5 bases from V and 1 from J, leaving 31 bases between them. This CDR3 is CASSPRAKVTRDKTGTDTQYF. The CDR3 coding sequence is TGTGCCAGCAGCCCCCGGGCCAAGGTGACGCGGGATAAAACCGGCACAGATACGCAGTATTTT.

In its sample, this clonotype was seen many times. The rearrangement links TRBV5-1 to TRBJ1-1; no reliable D call. CDR1 and CDR2 from the germline V gene are SGHRS and YFSETQ. V lost 3 bases, J lost 7 bases, and 16 bases lay in between. This CDR3 has 14 amino acids. The CDR3 nucleotides are TGCGCCAGCAGCTACCGGAGTTCAGGAGGTGAAGCTTTCTTT. It is translated as CASSYRSSGGEAFF.

This clonotype was counted ten times or more. The chain recombines TRBV7-9 with TRBJ2-7; 9 nucleotides agree with TRBD2. V lost 1 base, J lost 2 bases, and 3 bases stayed unmatched. This CDR3 has 15 residues. Germline CDR1 is SEHNR and CDR2 is FQNEAQ (reference sequence). The CDR3 nucleotides are TGTGCCAGCAGCTTAGTAGCGGGAGTCCCCTACGAGCAGTACTTC. Amino acids: CASSLVAGVPYEQYF. The full variable domain, rest sourced from reference TRBV7-9 and TRBJ2-7, is DTGVSQNPRHKITKRGQNVTFRCDPISEHNRLYWYRQTLGQGPEFLTYFQNEAQLEKSRLLSDRFSAERPKGSFSTLEIQRTEQGDSAMYLCASSLVAGVPYEQYFGPGTRLTVT.

The sample holds many counts of this clonotype. The chain combines TRBV28 with TRBJ2-1, with 7 bases matching TRBD2. The CDR3 length is 19 residues. With 5 bases clipped from V and 4 bases from J, the junction kept 20 bases outside the gene matches. CDR1 is MDHEN, CDR2 SYDVKM, per germline. This CDR3 reads CASSPSPGGGAGPYNEQFF. CDR3 bases: TGTGCCAGCAGTCCCTCCCCGGGGGGAGGAGCGGGGCCTTACAATGAGCAGTTCTTC. Supplemented by reference TRBV28 and TRBJ2-1, the full variable domain reads DVKVTQSSRYLVKRTGEKVFLECVQDMDHENMFWYRQDPGLGLRLIYFSYDVKMKEKGDIPEGYSVSREKKERFSLILESASTNQTSMYLCASSPSPGGGAGPYNEQFFGPGTRLTVL.

In its sample, this clonotype was seen many times. V is TRBV12-3 or TRBV12-4 and J is TRBJ1-1; 10 bases line up with TRBD1. The V and J ends lost 6 bases and 2 bases, in that order; junction bases with no gene match: 6. This CDR3 comprises 15 residues. CDR3 in amino acids: CASRRTGGPNTEAFF. CDR3 in DNA: TGTGCCAGCAGACGGACAGGGGGACCCAACACTGAAGCTTTCTTT.

There are many counts of this clonotype. The chain carries TRBV27 and TRBJ1-1; D remains ambiguous. Between the trimmed V and J ends, which lost 1 base and 6 bases, there was a span of 12 bases. The CDR3 extends over 14 amino acids. Germline V gene lookup returns CDR1 MNHEY and CDR2 SMNVEV (reference sequence). DNA of the CDR3: TGTGCCAGCAGTTTATTTCTTTTCGCGGCTGAAGCTTTCTTT. This translates into CASSLFLFAAEAFF.

The gene calls are TRBV13 and TRBJ2-3; 7 nucleotides agree with TRBD2. The germline gives CDR1 PRHDT, CDR2 FYEKMQ (reference sequence). V trimming: 5 bases; J trimming: 3 bases; junction bases outside the gene matches: 14. The CDR3 has 17 amino acids. The DNA for the CDR3 is TGTGCCAGCAGCACCCGAAGCGGGGCATTGGGGACAGATACGCAGTATTTT. It codes for CASSTRSGALGTDTQYF.

The V and J genes are TRBV18 and TRBJ2-7; 12 bases map to TRBD2. Germline V gene lookup returns CDR1 KGHSH and CDR2 LQKENI. The J segment lost 2 bases and the V segment lost 4 bases, leaving 9 bases of the junction unmatched. This CDR3 comprises 17 residues. The CDR3 DNA reads as TGTGCCAGCTCACGCGGGACTAGCGGGTTCGCGCCCTACGAGCAGTACTTC. It translates to CASSRGTSGFAPYEQYF.

Here the CDR3 reads CASSQVGSIGTVYGYTF. CDR3 DNA: TGTGCCAGCAGCCAAGTTGGATCGATTGGGACAGTTTATGGCTACACCTTC. The rearrangement joins TRBV3-1 to TRBJ1-2; TRBD1 aligns across 7 bases. The CDR3 has 17 amino acids. CDR1 and CDR2 (germline): LGHDT, YNNKEL (reference sequence). V was clipped by 1 base and J by 5 bases; unmatched bases: 13.

This clonotype was observed many times. The chain recombines TRBV6-5 with TRBJ1-3, with 7 bases that match TRBD1. Germline CDR1 reads MNHEY; CDR2 reads SVGAGI. The CDR3 is 16 amino acids. V shed 0 bases, J shed 2 bases, and the junction held 4 bases outside the gene matches. The CDR3 nucleotides read TGTGCCAGCAGTTACTCCGACAGGGCACCTGGAAACACCATATATTTT. Translation: CASSYSDRAPGNTIYF.

The sample holds a few counts of this clonotype. The chain uses TRBV5-1 and TRBJ2-3; the match to TRBD2 covers 8 bases. The CDR3 spans 14 residues. The V segment lost 5 bases and the J segment 3 bases; nucleotides outside the gene matches: 5. Germline V gene sequence: CDR1 SGHRS, CDR2 YFSETQ. The CDR3 reads CASRRERETDTQYF. The CDR3 region has the DNA TGCGCCAGCAGGAGGGAGCGGGAGACAGATACGCAGTATTTT.

This clonotype was picked up many times. The gene calls are TRBV24-1 and TRBJ2-3, with 10 bases matching TRBD1. The germline CDR1 and CDR2 sequences are KGHDR and SFDVKD. The V segment lost 2 bases and the J segment 5 bases; nucleotides outside the gene matches: 3. The CDR3 has 15 amino acids. The DNA for the CDR3 is TGTGCCACCAGTGATTGGGACAGGGGAAGAGATACGCAGTATTTT. Translated: CATSDWDRGRDTQYF.

The chain uses TRBV4-2 and TRBJ2-2, with 12 positions matching TRBD2. This CDR3 has 15 amino acids. Germline V gene data show CDR1 as LGHNA and CDR2 as YNFKEQ. After removal of 4 bases from V and 8 bases from J, the junction contained 5 bases not matched to a gene. The CDR3 protein is CASSRGLAGSGELFF. CDR3 coding DNA: TGTGCCAGCAGCCGTGGACTAGCGGGAAGTGGGGAGCTGTTTTTT.